This T cell receptor beta chain was observed in a study of tumor-infiltrating lymphocytes in primary liver carcinoma. Study details: Tissue type made little difference to sample yields of roughly 3.5 to 7.13 million productive TCRbeta reads.

From around 0.5 ug of total RNA, TCR beta-specific cDNA was reverse-transcribed using a constant-region primer. Researchers made the TCR beta libraries by running three nested multiplex PCR rounds with slightly modified ARM-PCR. Use of TRBV1-TRBV30 forward primers with a C-beta reverse primer characterized the first two PCR rounds, which lasted around 10 cycles each. TCRdb reprocessed the multiplex PCR reads with MiXCR, giving one entry per CDR3 protein. The table shows tens of thousands of distinct CDR3 sequences, with approximately 70% occurring only once. Study-level findings and limits: Tumor tissue displayed a significantly greater top-250-clone fraction than blood (p = 0.039).

V was pared by 0 bases and J by 6 bases, with 17 bases between. This CDR3 comprises 16 residues. Germline lookup yields CDR1 LGHNA and CDR2 YNFKEQ. From unsorted bulk tissue weighing roughly 17-31 mg, DNA and RNA were co-extracted. This clonotype was counted many times. The antigen is undetermined. This chain uses TRBV4-2 with TRBJ1-2; D is unresolved. The sample comprised liver tumor tissue from sampling region 1. Subset meaning: tumor region T1, superior pole. The source of this sequence is a man aged 35 to 55 with primary liver carcinoma and hepatitis B virus infection. CDR3 amino acids: CASSQDRVESINGYTF. CDR3 coding DNA: TGTGCCAGCAGCCAAGATCGGGTCGAGAGTATCAATGGCTACACCTTC.